The T cell receptor beta chain described here comes from a study of blood T cell repertoires in COVID-19. Across the study: The study drew acute and convalescent COVID-19 samples from the United States, Italy and Spain. PBMCs, B-cell-depleted T cells, or T cells were the source of the cDNA or gDNA that made up the material.

This CDR3 comprises 15 residues. With 2 bases removed from V and 0 bases from J, the gap between germline ends came to 10 bases. From germline, CDR1 is MRHNA and CDR2 SNTAGT. Authors' analysis steps: Quantification of nucleated cells was approximated via reference gene primer amplification. Generated by immunoSEQ multiplex PCR, the TCRdb table keeps only in-frame clones and is missing some. V and J calls and clone size come straight from that table; D and trimming were deduced from the DNA. This table holds hundreds of thousands of clones, 80% to 90% found once. The chain uses TRBV6-4 and TRBJ1-2; D remains unclear. This clonotype was obtained from a woman between 18 and 29 years old with acute or convalescent COVID-19. The sequenced sample was peripheral blood. As DNA, the CDR3 is TGTGCCAGCAGTGACAATGACTTAGCTAACTATGGCTACACCTTC. Translating gives CASSDNDLANYGYTF.